This passage covers 4 T cell receptor beta chains from one sample sequenced in a study of cytomegalovirus exposure and HLA in healthy donors. Repertoires were generated with immunoSEQ multiplex PCR, while TCRdb's copy carries only in-frame clones and drops some. The sample lists 180,000 or so clones; 80% to 90% were seen once. The specimen sequenced was PBMCs. These receptors originate from a woman in her twenties or thirties in good health and CMV-seronegative.

V gene TRBV27 combines with J gene TRBJ1-3, with TRBD1 matching over 7 bases. Germline V gene lookup returns CDR1 MNHEY and CDR2 SMNVEV (reference sequence). The CDR3 has 14 residues. Trimming at V came to 5 bases and at J to 3 bases, leaving 4 bases not matched to a gene. CDR3 amino acids: CASSHDRDGNTIYF. DNA for the CDR3: TGTGCCAGCAGTCACGACAGGGATGGAAACACCATATATTTT.

The V and J genes are TRBV5-1 and TRBJ1-2, with 8 bases matching TRBD1. Germline loops: CDR1 SGHRS, CDR2 YFSETQ. The trim removed 0 bases at V and 6 bases at J, leaving 4 bases unmatched. The CDR3 contains 14 residues. CDR3 bases: TGCGCCAGCAGCTTGGCACCAGGGGGCCATGGCTACACCTTC. It is translated as CASSLAPGGHGYTF.

The chain couples TRBV6-1 to TRBJ2-3; tentatively, D is TRBD1 (5 bases). Trimming removed 4 bases from V and 2 bases from J, with 16 bases in between. This CDR3 contains 16 residues. Germline V lookup: CDR1 MNHNS, CDR2 SASEGT. The CDR3 here is CASSAQPRGATDTQYF. For the CDR3, the DNA is TGTGCCAGCAGTGCACAGCCACGTGGGGCCACAGATACGCAGTATTTT.

The chain joins TRBV7-2 to TRBJ2-1; no reliable D call. Germline CDR1 and CDR2: SGHTA and FQGNSA. Deletions cut 1 base from V and 2 bases from J, with 12 bases between. There are 16 residues in the CDR3. CDR3 sequence (DNA): TGTGCCAGCAGCTTAGGGCTCGGTGAGGCCTACAATGAGCAGTTCTTC. Its translation: CASSLGLGEAYNEQFF.